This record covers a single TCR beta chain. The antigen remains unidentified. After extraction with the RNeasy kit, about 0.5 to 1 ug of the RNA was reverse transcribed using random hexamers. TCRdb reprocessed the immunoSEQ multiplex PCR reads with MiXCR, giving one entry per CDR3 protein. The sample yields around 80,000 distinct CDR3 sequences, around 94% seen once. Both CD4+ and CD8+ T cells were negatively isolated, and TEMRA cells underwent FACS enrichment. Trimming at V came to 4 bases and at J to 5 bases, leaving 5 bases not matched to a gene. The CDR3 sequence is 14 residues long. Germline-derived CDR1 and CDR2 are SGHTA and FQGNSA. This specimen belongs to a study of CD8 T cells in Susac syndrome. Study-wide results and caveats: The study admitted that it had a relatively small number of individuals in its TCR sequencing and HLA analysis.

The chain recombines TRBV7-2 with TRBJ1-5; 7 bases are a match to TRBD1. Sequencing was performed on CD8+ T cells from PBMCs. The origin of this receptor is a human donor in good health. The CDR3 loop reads CASSYTGVYQPQHF. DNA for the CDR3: TGTGCCAGCAGCTATACAGGGGTGTATCAGCCCCAGCATTTT.